This T cell receptor (beta chain) stems from a study of blood T cells in healthy people across ages. This CDR3 has 14 residues. Germline loops: CDR1 ENHRY, CDR2 SYGVKD. The use of a sample-barcoded 5' primer and a J-beta primer mix characterized a second PCR of roughly 6 to 11 cycles. TCRdb reanalysed the 5' RACE reads using MiXCR and keeps one entry per CDR3 protein. The sample records about 630,000 distinct CDR3 sequences, roughly 20% being singletons. Sequenced input: blood. The receptor was derived from a man in his 70s in good health. The chain couples TRBV10-3 to TRBJ2-5; 8 nucleotides line up with TRBD1. The DNA end lines up better with TRBJ2-1; the J call may be wrong. CDR3 sequence: CAITPGQGDNEQFF. The CDR3 DNA sequence: TGTGCCATCACCCCAGGACAGGGCGACAATGAGCAGTTCTTC.